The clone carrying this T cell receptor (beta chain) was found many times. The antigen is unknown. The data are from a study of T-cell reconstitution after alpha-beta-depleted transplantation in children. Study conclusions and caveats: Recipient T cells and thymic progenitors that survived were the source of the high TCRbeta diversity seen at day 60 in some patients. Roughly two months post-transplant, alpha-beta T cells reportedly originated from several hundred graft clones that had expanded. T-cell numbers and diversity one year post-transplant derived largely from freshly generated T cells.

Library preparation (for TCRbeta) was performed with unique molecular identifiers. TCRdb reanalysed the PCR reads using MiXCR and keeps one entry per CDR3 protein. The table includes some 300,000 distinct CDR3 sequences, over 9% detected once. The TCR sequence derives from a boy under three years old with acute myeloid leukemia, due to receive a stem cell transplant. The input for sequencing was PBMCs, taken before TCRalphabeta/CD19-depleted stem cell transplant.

The CDR3 here is CASQDGAYEQYF. The CDR3 bases are TGCGCCAGCCAGGACGGTGCCTACGAGCAGTACTTC. The V gene is TRBV5-1, the J gene TRBJ2-7; D unclear. The CDR3 has 12 amino acids. Trimming removed 7 bases at V and 2 bases at J, with 10 bases between. Germline V gives CDR1 SGHRS, CDR2 YFSETQ.